The present T cell receptor beta chain was sequenced within a study of blood T cell repertoires in COVID-19. Study background: Samples taken during acute and convalescent COVID-19 were collected in the United States, Italy and Spain.

Original data processing: Reference gene primers were amplified, and this amplification served to estimate nucleated cell counts. Libraries were prepared by immunoSEQ multiplex PCR; TCRdb keeps only in-frame clonotypes and omits some of them. V and J calls and clone size are those listed in that table; D and trimming were worked out from the DNA. The sample yields almost 200,000 clones, just under 85% seen once. Enrolled during active infection, Seattle patients were then followed longitudinally. This clone came up a few times. CDR3 size: 14 residues. CDR1 and CDR2 from the germline V gene are MRHNA and SNTAGT. V gave up 6 bases and J gave up 0 bases, with 8 bases separating them.

The sequenced sample consisted of peripheral blood. This TCR was sampled from a man in his sixties with COVID-19, enrolled during active disease. The rearrangement joins TRBV6-4 to TRBJ2-2, with a possible D match to TRBD1 (5 bases). In DNA, the CDR3 is TGTGCCAGCAGAGTGACAGCGAACACCGGGGAGCTGTTTTTT. Translation gives CASRVTANTGELFF.